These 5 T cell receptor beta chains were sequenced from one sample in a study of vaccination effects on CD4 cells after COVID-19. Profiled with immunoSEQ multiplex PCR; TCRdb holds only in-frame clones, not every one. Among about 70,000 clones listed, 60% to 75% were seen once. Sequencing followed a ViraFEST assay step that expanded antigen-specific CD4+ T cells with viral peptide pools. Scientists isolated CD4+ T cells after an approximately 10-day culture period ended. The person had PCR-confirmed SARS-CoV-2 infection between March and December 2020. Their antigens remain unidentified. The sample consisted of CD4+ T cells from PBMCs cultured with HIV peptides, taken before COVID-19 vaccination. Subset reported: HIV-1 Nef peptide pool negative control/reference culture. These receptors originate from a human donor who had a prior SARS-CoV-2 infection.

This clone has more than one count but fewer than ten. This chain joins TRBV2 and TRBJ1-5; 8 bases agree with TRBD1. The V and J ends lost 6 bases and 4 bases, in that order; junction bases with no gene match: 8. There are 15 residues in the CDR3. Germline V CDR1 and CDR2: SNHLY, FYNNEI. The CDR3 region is CASSRGQGGNQPQHF. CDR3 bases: TGTGCCAGCAGCCGAGGACAGGGAGGAAATCAGCCCCAGCATTTT.

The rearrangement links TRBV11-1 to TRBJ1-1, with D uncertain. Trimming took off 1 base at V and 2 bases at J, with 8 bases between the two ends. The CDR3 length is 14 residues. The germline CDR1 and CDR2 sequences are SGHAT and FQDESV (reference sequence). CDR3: CASSLEPGNTEAFF. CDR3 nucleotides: TGTGCCAGCAGCTTAGAGCCGGGTAACACTGAAGCTTTCTTT.

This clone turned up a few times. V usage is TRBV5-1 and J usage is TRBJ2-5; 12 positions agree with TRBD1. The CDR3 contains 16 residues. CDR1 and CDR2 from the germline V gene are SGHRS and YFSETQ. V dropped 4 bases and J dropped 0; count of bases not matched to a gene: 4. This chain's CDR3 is CASSPGTGGYQETQYF. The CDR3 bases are TGCGCCAGCAGCCCGGGGACAGGGGGCTACCAAGAGACCCAGTACTTC. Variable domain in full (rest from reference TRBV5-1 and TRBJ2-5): KAGVTQTPRYLIKTRGQQVTLSCSPISGHRSVSWYQQTPGQGLQFLFEYFSETQRNKGNFPGRFSGRQFSNSRSEMNVSTLELGDSALYLCASSPGTGGYQETQYFGPGTRLLVL.

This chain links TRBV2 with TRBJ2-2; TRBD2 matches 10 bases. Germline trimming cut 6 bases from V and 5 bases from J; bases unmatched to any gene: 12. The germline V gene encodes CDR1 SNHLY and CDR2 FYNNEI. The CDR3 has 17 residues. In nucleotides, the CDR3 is TGTGCCAGCAGCGACTACGAGCGGGGGGGCCAAACCGGGGAGCTGTTTTTT. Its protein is CASSDYERGGQTGELFF.

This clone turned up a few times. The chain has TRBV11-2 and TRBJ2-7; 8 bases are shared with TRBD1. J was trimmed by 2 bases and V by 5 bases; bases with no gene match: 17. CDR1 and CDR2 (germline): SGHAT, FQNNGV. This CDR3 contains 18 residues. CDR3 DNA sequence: TGTGCCAGCAGCCCCGTCAACCGGGACAGGTCTAGGCCCTACGAGCAGTACTTC. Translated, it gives CASSPVNRDRSRPYEQYF.